This T cell receptor (beta chain) was sequenced for a study of shared clonotypes between healthy human individuals. Comment on this clone: Its specificity is unknown.

Overall study results and limits: The sole specimen, blood, was sampled, and tissue repertoires likely differ.

The protocol was immunoSEQ multiplex PCR, while the TCRdb copy is restricted to in-frame clones and leaves out a portion. The sample holds around 1.6 million clones, around 98% seen once. The healthy adult donors were HIV-negative and reported no recent acute infections or vaccinations. All of the donors resided in Nashville, Tennessee, and each was a Caucasian adult. The investigators split CD4+ cells into a CD45RA+ naive subset and a CD45RA-negative memory subset. CDR1 is MDHEN and CDR2 is SYDVKM in the germline V gene. This CDR3 spans 16 amino acids. With 1 base clipped from V and 0 bases from J, the junction kept 5 bases outside the gene matches.

The sequence derives from a young man in good health. The chain uses TRBV28 and TRBJ1-2; 7 bases fit TRBD1. Sequences were obtained from naive CD4+ T cells sorted from blood. This sample's subset: CD45RA+ positively selected. CDR3 DNA sequence: TGTGCCAGCAGTTTATCCGTGACAGGGTCTAACTATGGCTACACCTTC. This translates into CASSLSVTGSNYGYTF.